The 26 T cell receptor beta chains below were found in one sample sequenced in a study of T cell changes during pregnancy in multiple sclerosis. The protocol was immunoSEQ multiplex PCR, while the TCRdb copy is restricted to in-frame clones and leaves out a portion. Of about 80,000 clones detected, around 90% appear once; the ten largest clones hold over 1.1%. The material sequenced was peripheral blood, taken before pregnancy. All receptors come from a female donor with multiple sclerosis, enrolled in a pregnancy study.

The V call is TRBV18, the J call TRBJ2-7; 9 bases are shared with TRBD1. Germline V gene sequence: CDR1 KGHSH, CDR2 LQKENI. With 0 bases clipped from V and 3 bases from J, the junction kept 6 bases outside the gene matches. The CDR3 runs to 16 residues. The CDR3 DNA sequence: TGTGCCAGCTCACCACCTCGGACAGGGGAGGGCTACGAGCAGTACTTC. This translates into CASSPPRTGEGYEQYF.

The chain couples TRBV5-1 to TRBJ2-3; D call uncertain. Germline values: CDR1 SGHRS, CDR2 YFSETQ. V gave up 0 bases and J gave up 5 bases, with 4 bases separating them. This CDR3 is 12 amino acids long. CDR3 DNA: TGCGCCAGCAGCTTGGCCGGAGATACGCAGTATTTT. This codes for CASSLAGDTQYF.

J is TRBJ1-1 and V is TRBV7-9; 11 bases align to TRBD1. J gave up 4 bases and V 3 bases, and 4 bases lay outside the gene matches. The CDR3 covers 15 residues. Germline CDR1 reads SEHNR; CDR2 reads FQNEAQ (reference sequence). CDR3 nucleotide sequence: TGTGCCAGCAGCTTGGGACAGGGGGTAGGCACTGAAGCTTTCTTT. This encodes CASSLGQGVGTEAFF.

This clone came up once. This sequence joins TRBV5-5 and TRBJ1-6, with D unresolved. The CDR3 is 15 residues long. Between the trimmed V and J ends, which lost 0 bases and 5 bases, there was a span of 9 bases. CDR1 and CDR2 from the germline V gene are SGHKS and YYEKEE (reference sequence). CDR3 coding DNA: TGTGCCAGCAGCTTGGCAGGTTCTGATAATTCACCCCTCCACTTT. It yields the protein CASSLAGSDNSPLHF.

The chain joins TRBV2 to TRBJ1-2, with 9 bases matching TRBD1. This CDR3 is 15 amino acids long. V dropped 0 bases and J dropped 6; count of bases not matched to a gene: 5. Germline V gene sequence: CDR1 SNHLY, CDR2 FYNNEI. The CDR3 sequence: CASSEAPGQGDGYTF. CDR3 nucleotide sequence: TGTGCCAGCAGTGAAGCCCCGGGACAGGGTGATGGCTACACCTTC.

The chain joins TRBV6-6 to TRBJ1-1, with no clear D. CDR3 size: 14 residues. Deletions cut 8 bases from V and 2 bases from J, with 15 bases between. Germline assignment: CDR1 MNHNY and CDR2 SVGAGI (reference sequence). The CDR3 reads CASGGISPNTEAFF. The DNA of the CDR3 is TGTGCCAGCGGCGGGATCTCTCCTAACACTGAAGCTTTCTTT.

V and J are TRBV29-1 and TRBJ1-2; D is unresolved. The CDR3 consists of 11 residues. In germline, CDR1 is SQVTM, CDR2 ANQGSEA. Trimming left V 7 bases short and J 4 bases short, with 10 bases between. The CDR3 coding sequence is TGCAGCGCCCTGAGTGGCTATGGCTACACCTTC. Its protein product is CSALSGYGYTF.

V and J are TRBV7-9 and TRBJ2-3; 7 bases agree with TRBD2. The germline V gene has CDR1 SEHNR and CDR2 FQNEAQ (reference sequence). CDR3 length: 15 amino acids. V lost 5 bases and J lost 2; bases outside the gene matches: 7. The CDR3 here is CASSTSGTPTDTQYF. The CDR3 DNA sequence: TGTGCCAGCAGCACGAGCGGGACCCCCACAGATACGCAGTATTTT.

The chain has TRBV30 and TRBJ1-2; perhaps TRBD1 as D (5 bases). Germline loops: CDR1 GTSNPN, CDR2 SVGIG (reference sequence). The CDR3 is made up of 13 amino acids. V dropped 8 bases and J dropped 2 bases, with 15 bases sitting between them. CDR3 amino acids: CADRRAGNYGYTF. CDR3 DNA sequence: TGTGCCGACCGAAGGGCAGGGAACTATGGCTACACCTTC.

This rearrangement joins TRBV18 to TRBJ1-3; D not resolved. Trimming removed 5 bases from V and 0 bases from J, with 11 bases in between. The CDR3 is made up of 15 amino acids. Germline assignment: CDR1 KGHSH and CDR2 LQKENI. CDR3 loop: CASSTNPSSGNTIYF. For the CDR3, the DNA is TGTGCCAGCTCAACTAACCCGAGCTCTGGAAACACCATATATTTT.

In this sample, this clone turned up once. The rearrangement uses TRBV4-1 and TRBJ1-2; 9 nucleotides line up with TRBD1. The length of the CDR3 is 15 residues. CDR1 MGHRA and CDR2 YSYEKL come from the germline V gene. The J segment lost 7 bases and the V segment lost 1 base, leaving 7 bases of the junction unmatched. Here the CDR3 DNA reads TGCGCCAGCAGCCAAGGGACGGGACAGGGAAGTGGCTACACCTTC. Translation gives CASSQGTGQGSGYTF.

This chain joins TRBV5-4 and TRBJ2-5, with TRBD2 matching over 12 bases. The CDR3 is 15 residues long. Germline lookup yields CDR1 SGHNT and CDR2 YYREEE (reference sequence). V lost 2 bases to trimming and J lost 5 bases; unmatched junction nucleotides: 4. The CDR3 reads CASSFLAGGMETQYF. CDR3 coding DNA: TGTGCCAGCAGCTTCCTAGCGGGGGGGATGGAGACCCAGTACTTC.

The V gene is TRBV6-4, the J gene TRBJ2-3; 7 bases map to TRBD2. This CDR3 has 14 amino acids. Looked up from germline, CDR1 is MRHNA and CDR2 is SNTAGT. Losses at the gene ends were 6 bases for V and 5 bases for J; bases not matched to a gene: 8. CDR3 nucleotide sequence: TGTGCCAGCAGGCACGCGGGGGTGAGAGATACGCAGTATTTT. Amino acid sequence: CASRHAGVRDTQYF.

This clone was recorded only once. The chain employs TRBV7-3 and TRBJ1-2, with TRBD1 identical over 7 bases. The CDR3 consists of 15 residues. V lost 5 bases, J lost 2 bases, and 8 bases stayed unmatched. Germline V CDR1 and CDR2: SGHTA, FQGTGA. CDR3: CASSPTGDKNYGYTF. The CDR3 DNA sequence: TGTGCCAGCAGCCCAACAGGGGATAAAAACTATGGCTACACCTTC.

V is TRBV5-1 and J is TRBJ1-5, with D possibly TRBD1 on 6 matching bases. The CDR3 runs to 15 residues. Germline V CDR1 and CDR2: SGHRS, YFSETQ. With 0 bases removed from V and 4 bases from J, the gap between germline ends came to 11 bases. The DNA of the CDR3 is TGCGCCAGCAGCTTGGGGACAGAAGCTAATCAGCCCCAGCATTTT. It is translated as CASSLGTEANQPQHF.

The V call is TRBV5-4, the J call TRBJ2-7; D perhaps matches TRBD1 (5 bases). Germline V gene data show CDR1 as SGHNT and CDR2 as YYREEE (reference sequence). The germline V and J ends were trimmed by 7 bases and 2 bases, with 16 bases remaining between them. The CDR3 covers 14 residues. This chain's CDR3 is CASSAWGPTYEQYF. Written as DNA, the CDR3 is TGTGCCAGCTCGGCATGGGGCCCTACCTACGAGCAGTACTTC.

The chain is built from TRBV9 and TRBJ2-7; D may be TRBD1 (5 bases). Per the germline V gene, CDR1 is SGDLS and CDR2 is YYNGEE. V was pared by 0 bases and J by 2 bases, with 12 bases between. The CDR3 is 15 amino acids. The CDR3 DNA follows: TGTGCCAGCAGCGTAGCTACAGGAAGAACCTACGAGCAGTACTTC. Residues: CASSVATGRTYEQYF. Full variable domain (remainder filled in from reference TRBV9 and TRBJ2-7): DSGVTQTPKHLITATGQRVTLRCSPRSGDLSVYWYQQSLDQGLQFLIQYYNGEERAKGNILERFSAQQFPDLHSELNLSSLELGDSALYFCASSVATGRTYEQYFGPGTRLTVT.

The chain combines TRBV10-2 with TRBJ1-6; D might be TRBD1 (6 bases). V was clipped by 7 bases and J by 0 bases, with 10 bases between them. CDR1 and CDR2 (germline): WSHSY, SAAADI. The CDR3 has 15 residues. The CDR3 loop reads CASTTGRSYNSPLHF. The CDR3 nucleotides read TGCGCCAGCACCACAGGGCGCTCCTATAATTCACCCCTCCACTTT.

This sequence joins TRBV5-1 and TRBJ2-1; 16 nucleotides agree with TRBD2. CDR3 length: 16 amino acids. J was trimmed by 6 bases and V by 4 bases; bases with no gene match: 4. Germline CDR1 and CDR2: SGHRS and YFSETQ. CDR3 amino acids: CASSKGTSGGANEQFF. The DNA of the CDR3 is TGCGCCAGCAGCAAAGGGACTAGCGGGGGGGCCAATGAGCAGTTCTTC. Variable domain in full (rest from reference TRBV5-1 and TRBJ2-1): KAGVTQTPRYLIKTRGQQVTLSCSPISGHRSVSWYQQTPGQGLQFLFEYFSETQRNKGNFPGRFSGRQFSNSRSEMNVSTLELGDSALYLCASSKGTSGGANEQFFGPGTRLTVL.

The V call is TRBV9, the J call TRBJ1-2, with a possible D match to TRBD1 (6 bases). CDR1 SGDLS and CDR2 YYNGEE come from the germline V gene. Trimming took off 0 bases at V and 0 bases at J, with 18 bases between the two ends. The CDR3 has 18 amino acids. CDR3 loop: CASSVDWVAAGANYGYTF. The CDR3 DNA reads TGTGCCAGCAGCGTAGATTGGGTTGCGGCAGGGGCTAACTATGGCTACACCTTC.

This clone was picked up a small number of times. The V and J genes are TRBV9 and TRBJ2-7, with D unresolved. CDR1 and CDR2 from the germline V gene are SGDLS and YYNGEE. Trimming stripped 4 bases from V and 5 bases from J, with 10 bases between. The CDR3 spans 12 residues. The CDR3 here is CASSPRQNEQYF. The DNA for the CDR3 is TGTGCCAGCAGCCCGCGACAAAACGAGCAGTACTTC.

This clone was observed a few times. The chain combines TRBV5-1 with TRBJ2-7, with TRBD1 matching over 7 bases. This CDR3 has 13 residues. The ends lost 4 bases at V and 7 bases at J; junction bases unmatched: 8. Germline assignment: CDR1 SGHRS and CDR2 YFSETQ. The DNA for the CDR3 is TGCGCCAGCAGCGGCCGGGACAGAGGGGAGCAGTACTTC. It specifies CASSGRDRGEQYF.

The chain is built from TRBV30 and TRBJ1-4; a possible D gene is TRBD1 (5 bases). Trimming stripped 3 bases from V and 7 bases from J, with 9 bases between. There are 12 residues in the CDR3. The V gene's germline CDR1 is GTSNPN and CDR2 SVGIG (reference sequence). DNA for the CDR3: TGTGCCTGGAGATCAGGGCGTGAAAAACTGTTTTTT. Amino acids: CAWRSGREKLFF.

The J gene is TRBJ2-5, the V gene TRBV27; TRBD2 agrees at 10 bases. V trimming: 3 bases; J trimming: 2 bases; junction bases outside the gene matches: 6. The CDR3 is made up of 16 amino acids. CDR1 is MNHEY and CDR2 is SMNVEV in the germline V gene (reference sequence). CDR3 protein: CASSLGSGGPQETQYF. CDR3 DNA sequence: TGTGCCAGCAGTTTGGGTAGCGGGGGGCCTCAAGAGACCCAGTACTTC.

The rearrangement uses TRBV4-2 and TRBJ1-4, with D possibly being TRBD1 (5 bases). CDR1 is LGHNA, CDR2 YNFKEQ, per germline. Trimming shortened V by 1 base and J by 5 bases, and 14 bases separated the two germline ends. The CDR3 covers 16 residues. Here the CDR3 reads CASSQVGQTENEKLFF. The DNA of the CDR3 is TGTGCCAGCAGCCAAGTGGGGCAGACAGAAAATGAAAAACTGTTTTTT.

The rearrangement links TRBV6-5 to TRBJ2-7, with D hard to call. Between the trimmed V and J ends, which lost 5 bases and 2 bases, there was a span of 10 bases. The CDR3 loop spans 13 amino acids. CDR1 is MNHEY, CDR2 SVGAGI, per germline. CDR3 DNA sequence: TGTGCCAGCAGTCAAAGTGGAGCCTACGAGCAGTACTTC. This gives the protein CASSQSGAYEQYF.